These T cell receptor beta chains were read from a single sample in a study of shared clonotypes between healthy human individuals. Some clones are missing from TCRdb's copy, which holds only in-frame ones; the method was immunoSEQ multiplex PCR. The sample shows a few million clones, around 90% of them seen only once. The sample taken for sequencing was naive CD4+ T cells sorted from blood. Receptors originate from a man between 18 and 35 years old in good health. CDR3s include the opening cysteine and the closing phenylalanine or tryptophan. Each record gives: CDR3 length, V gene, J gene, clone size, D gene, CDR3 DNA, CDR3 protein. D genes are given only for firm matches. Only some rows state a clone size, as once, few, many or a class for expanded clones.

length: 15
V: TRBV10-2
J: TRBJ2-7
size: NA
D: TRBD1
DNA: TGCGCCAGCAGTGAAGGACAGGGAGGCTCCTACGAGCAGTACTTC
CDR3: CASSEGQGGSYEQYF

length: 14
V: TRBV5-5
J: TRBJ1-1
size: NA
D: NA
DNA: TGTGCCAGCAGCTTTCAATATGGGGACACTGAAGCTTTCTTT
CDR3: CASSFQYGDTEAFF

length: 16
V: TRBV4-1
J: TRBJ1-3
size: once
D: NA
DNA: TGCGCCAGCAGCCAAGTGAGAACAGTCTCTGGAAACACCATATATTTT
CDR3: CASSQVRTVSGNTIYF

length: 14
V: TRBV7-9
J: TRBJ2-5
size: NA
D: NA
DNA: TGTGCCAGCAGCCTGGGACCAAGCGGAGAGACCCAGTACTTC
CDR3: CASSLGPSGETQYF

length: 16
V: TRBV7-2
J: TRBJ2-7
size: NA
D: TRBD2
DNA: TGTGCCAGCAGCTTAGCACTAGCGGGAGGGCCCTACGAGCAGTACTTC
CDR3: CASSLALAGGPYEQYF

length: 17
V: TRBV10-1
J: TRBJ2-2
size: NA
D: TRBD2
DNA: TGCGCCAGCAGTGAGTCCCGGACTAGCGGCTTCACCGGGGAGCTGTTTTTT
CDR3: CASSESRTSGFTGELFF

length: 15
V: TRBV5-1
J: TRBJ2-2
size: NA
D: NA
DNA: TGCGCCAGCAGCTTGGACCGTGTTAACACCGGGGAGCTGTTTTTT
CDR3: CASSLDRVNTGELFF

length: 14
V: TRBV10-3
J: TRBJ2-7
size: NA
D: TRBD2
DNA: TGTGCCATCAGCCCCCTAGTTAGCGGGTACGAGCAGTACTTC
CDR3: CAISPLVSGYEQYF

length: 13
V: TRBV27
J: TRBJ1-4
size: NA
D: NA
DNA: TGTGCCAGCAGTGAAAGACCGGGACCGAGACTGTTTTTT
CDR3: CASSERPGPRLFF

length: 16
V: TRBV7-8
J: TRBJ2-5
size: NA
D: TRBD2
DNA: TGTGCCAGCAGCTTAGGTCGAGACCGGGGGGGTGAGACCCAGTACTTC
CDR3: CASSLGRDRGGETQYF

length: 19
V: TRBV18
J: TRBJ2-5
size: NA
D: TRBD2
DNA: TGTGCCAGCTCACCATTCGGGACTAGCGGGAGGGCCCGCCAAGAGACCCAGTACTTC
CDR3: CASSPFGTSGRARQETQYF

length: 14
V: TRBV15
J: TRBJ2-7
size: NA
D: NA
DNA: TGTGCCACCAGCAGAGATAGGGCTAGCTACGAGCAGTACTTC
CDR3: CATSRDRASYEQYF

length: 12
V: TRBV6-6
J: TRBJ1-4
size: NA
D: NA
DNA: TGTGCCAGCAGTGTGCTTTCGGACCGCCCCCTTTTT
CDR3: CASSVLSDRPLF

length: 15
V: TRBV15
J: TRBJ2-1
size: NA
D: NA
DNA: TGTGCCACCAGCAGAGATTCAGGGGTGGGCAATGAGCAGTTCTTC
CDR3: CATSRDSGVGNEQFF

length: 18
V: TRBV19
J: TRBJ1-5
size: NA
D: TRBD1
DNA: TGTGCCAGTAGCCCCGGGACAGGGTCCGGATATAGCAATCAGCCCCAGCATTTT
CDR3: CASSPGTGSGYSNQPQHF

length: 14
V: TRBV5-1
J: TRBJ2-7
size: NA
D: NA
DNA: TGCGCCAGCAGCTTGGGGCGGATCCTCGGGGAGCAGTACTTC
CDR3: CASSLGRILGEQYF

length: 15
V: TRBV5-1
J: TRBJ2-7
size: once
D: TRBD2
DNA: TGCGCCAGCAGCACGACTAGCGGGTTCTCCTACGAGCAGTACTTC
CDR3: CASSTTSGFSYEQYF

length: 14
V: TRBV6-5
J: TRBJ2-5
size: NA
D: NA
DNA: TGTGCCAGCGGGCAAGTACCGTACCAAGAGACCCAGTACTTC
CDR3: CASGQVPYQETQYF

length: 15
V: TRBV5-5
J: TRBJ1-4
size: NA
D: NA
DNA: TGTGCCAGCAGCCAGGGGACCTTTCAAGGGGAAAAACTGTTTTTT
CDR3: CASSQGTFQGEKLFF

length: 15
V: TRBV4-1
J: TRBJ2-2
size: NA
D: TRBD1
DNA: TGCGCCAGCAGCCAAGTTCAGGGGGACACCGGGGAGCTGTTTTTT
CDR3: CASSQVQGDTGELFF

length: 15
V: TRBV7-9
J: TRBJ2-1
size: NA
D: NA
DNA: TGTGCCAGCAGCTTAGTGACGGGCGGGTCCAATGAGCAGTTCTTC
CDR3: CASSLVTGGSNEQFF

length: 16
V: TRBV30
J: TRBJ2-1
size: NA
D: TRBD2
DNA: TGTGCCTGGAGAGGGGACGGGAGGGCCAAGGGGAATGAGCAGTTCTTC
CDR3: CAWRGDGRAKGNEQFF

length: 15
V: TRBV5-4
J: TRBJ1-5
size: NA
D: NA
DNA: TGTGCCAGCAGCTTGGACGGGGGCAGCTTGGAACCCCAGCATTTT
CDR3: CASSLDGGSLEPQHF

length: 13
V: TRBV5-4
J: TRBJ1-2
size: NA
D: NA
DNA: TGTGCCAGCAGCTTACGACAGCCAGGGGGCTACACCTTC
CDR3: CASSLRQPGGYTF

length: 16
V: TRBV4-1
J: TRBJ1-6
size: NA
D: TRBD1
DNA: TGCGCCAGCAGCCAACCGAGACAGGGAAGATATTCACCCCTCCACTTT
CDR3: CASSQPRQGRYSPLHF

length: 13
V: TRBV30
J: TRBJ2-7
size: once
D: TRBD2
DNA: TGTGCCTGGAGCCTCACGGGGGGATACGAGCAGTACTTC
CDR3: CAWSLTGGYEQYF